This T cell receptor (beta chain) was obtained from a study of Ad26.COV2.S vaccination and SARS-CoV-2 variants. Study context: Donor was assigned to the Ad26.COV2.S arm of trial COV1001. Once or twice, 56 days apart, Ad26.COV2.S was delivered intramuscularly.

Study-wide results and caveats: Comparable non-spike TCR breadth was observed in vaccine and placebo recipients.

Generated by immunoSEQ multiplex PCR, the TCRdb table keeps only in-frame clones and is missing some. The data show about 390,000 clones, 92% seen once. As for treatment: roughly 20 received Ad26.COV2.S at low or high dose, single or two shots; about 5 received placebo; per-sample allocation not given. Sampling was done on day 63 after the first vaccine or placebo injection. It was an adult aged 18-55 years in Boston who was the donor. Worth noting for this clone: Antigen: not known.

Trimming pared 2 bases from V and 8 bases from J, leaving 15 bases between. The germline gives CDR1 SQVTM, CDR2 ANQGSEA. The CDR3 spans 13 residues. Sequenced material: peripheral blood, taken in a trial of Ad26.COV2.S vaccine versus placebo. V gene TRBV29-1 combines with J gene TRBJ1-2, with a possible D match to TRBD1 (6 bases). The TCR originated in a person aged 18-65 years who received the Ad26.COV2.S COVID-19 vaccine or a placebo. CDR3 nucleotides: TGCAGCGTTGAATTACAGGGACGTATAGGCTACACCTTC. Translation gives CSVELQGRIGYTF.